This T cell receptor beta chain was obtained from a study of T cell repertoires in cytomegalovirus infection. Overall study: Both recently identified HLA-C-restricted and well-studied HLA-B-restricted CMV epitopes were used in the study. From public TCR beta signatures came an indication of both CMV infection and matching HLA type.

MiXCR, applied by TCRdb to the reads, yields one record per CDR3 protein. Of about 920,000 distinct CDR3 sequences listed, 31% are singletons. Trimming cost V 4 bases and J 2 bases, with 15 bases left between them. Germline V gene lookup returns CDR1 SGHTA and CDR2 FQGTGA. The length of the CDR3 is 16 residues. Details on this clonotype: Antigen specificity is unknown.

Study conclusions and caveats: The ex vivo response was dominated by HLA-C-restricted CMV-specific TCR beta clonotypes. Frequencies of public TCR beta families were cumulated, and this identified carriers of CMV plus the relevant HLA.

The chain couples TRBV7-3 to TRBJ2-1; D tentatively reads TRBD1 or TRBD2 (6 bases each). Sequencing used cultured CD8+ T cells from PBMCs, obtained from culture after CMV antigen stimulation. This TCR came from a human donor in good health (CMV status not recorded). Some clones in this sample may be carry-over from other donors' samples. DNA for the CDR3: TGTGCCAGCAGCTGGGGGGCTGGACCTACCTACAATGAGCAGTTCTTC. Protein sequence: CASSWGAGPTYNEQFF.